The rows below give T cell receptor beta chains drawn from one sample of a study of CD8+ T cells in alopecia areata. Clones were sequenced by immunoSEQ multiplex PCR, and TCRdb holds only the in-frame ones, with some missing. The sample has around 120,000 clones, around 56% seen once; the top ten hold roughly 0.5%. The material sequenced was CD4+ T cells sorted from blood, taken at week 4, from a patient treated with tofacitinib. These receptors were taken from a human donor with alopecia areata. CDR3s include the opening cysteine and the closing phenylalanine or tryptophan. D genes are given only for firm matches. Rows give clone size only sometimes, using once, few, many, or a class for an expanded clone.

13	TRBV28	NA	TRBJ2-5	few	CASVDPLGETQYF	TGTGCCAGCGTCGATCCCCTTGGGGAGACCCAGTACTTC
15	TRBV7-9	NA	TRBJ1-1	medium-sized	CASSFSGTVNTEAFF	TGTGCCAGCAGCTTCAGCGGGACTGTGAACACTGAAGCTTTCTTT
14	TRBV2	NA	TRBJ1-2	NA	CASSGPSRFWGYTF	TGTGCCAGCAGTGGGCCTTCTCGATTTTGGGGCTACACCTTC
13	TRBV30	NA	TRBJ1-5	NA	CAWSAEGNQPQHF	TGTGCCTGGAGTGCCGAGGGCAATCAGCCCCAGCATTTT
13	TRBV29-1	TRBD1	TRBJ1-1	NA	CSVRRDSDTEAFF	TGCAGCGTTCGGAGGGACAGCGACACTGAAGCTTTCTTT
13	TRBV5-1	NA	TRBJ2-7	NA	CASRRTTGYEQYF	TGCGCCAGCAGGAGGACAACAGGCTACGAGCAGTACTTC
13	TRBV29-1	TRBD1	TRBJ2-7	NA	CSVARGLSYEQYF	TGCAGCGTCGCCAGGGGGTTGAGCTACGAGCAGTACTTC
15	TRBV5-1	NA	TRBJ2-3	NA	CASSSVLSLADTQYF	TGCGCCAGCAGCAGTGTGTTGTCCCTCGCAGATACGCAGTATTTT
17	TRBV15	NA	TRBJ1-5	NA	CATSNGGISRYNQPQHF	TGTGCCACCAGTAATGGGGGGATCTCGAGGTACAATCAGCCCCAGCATTTT
14	TRBV7-9	TRBD1	TRBJ1-1	few	CASSSQGAETEAFF	TGTGCCAGCAGCTCACAGGGGGCGGAAACTGAAGCTTTCTTT
14	TRBV29-1	NA	TRBJ2-6	NA	CSVEDSTGANVLTF	TGCAGCGTTGAAGACAGCACTGGGGCCAACGTCCTGACTTTC
14	TRBV6-5	NA	TRBJ2-3	NA	CASRALVGADTQYF	TGTGCCAGCAGAGCACTAGTAGGGGCAGATACGCAGTATTTT
16	TRBV5-1	TRBD2	TRBJ2-3	NA	CASSLGNSGVTDTQYF	TGCGCCAGCAGCTTGGGTAATAGCGGGGTCACAGATACGCAGTATTTT
13	TRBV29-1	TRBD2	TRBJ2-7	few	CSVGGTSGVRQYF	TGCAGCGTTGGGGGGACTAGCGGGGTCCGGCAGTACTTC
16	TRBV15	TRBD1	TRBJ1-2	few	CATSSDRTGARYGYTF	TGTGCCACCAGCAGCGATAGGACAGGGGCGCGTTATGGCTACACCTTC
13	TRBV10-3	NA	TRBJ1-3	NA	CAISRESGNTIYF	TGTGCCATCAGCAGGGAATCTGGAAACACCATATATTTT
14	TRBV14	NA	TRBJ1-6	NA	CASPRGAENSPLHF	TGTGCCAGCCCGAGGGGGGCTGAGAATTCACCCCTCCACTTT
14	TRBV30	TRBD2	TRBJ2-3	NA	CAAWTSGGGYTQYF	TGTGCCGCTTGGACTAGCGGGGGGGGATATACGCAGTATTTT
17	TRBV2	NA	TRBJ2-6	NA	CASSPTGPASGANVLTF	TGTGCCAGCAGCCCGACCGGGCCTGCCTCTGGGGCCAACGTCCTGACTTTC
19	TRBV5-6	TRBD2	TRBJ2-5	NA	CASSLEVRPGLQAGGTQYF	TGTGCCAGCAGTCTGGAGGTCAGGCCGGGACTTCAGGCGGGAGGGACCCAGTACTTC
12	TRBV7-2	TRBD1	TRBJ2-1	NA	CASRDRNSEQFF	TGTGCCAGCAGGGACAGGAACAGTGAGCAGTTCTTC
14	TRBV25-1	NA	TRBJ1-2	NA	CASQSLGARGGYTF	TGTGCCAGCCAATCACTTGGGGCCCGAGGGGGCTACACCTTC
13	TRBV6-5	NA	TRBJ1-2	once	CASSPDSGYGYTF	TGTGCCAGCAGCCCCGACAGTGGGTATGGCTACACCTTC
15	TRBV19	NA	TRBJ1-3	NA	CASSIRRRPGNTIYF	TGTGCCAGTAGTATTCGGAGGCGCCCTGGAAACACCATATATTTT
15	TRBV7-3	NA	TRBJ2-4	few	CASSSANQARGIQYF	TGTGCCAGCAGCTCCGCCAATCAAGCGAGGGGCATCCAGTACTTC
15	TRBV29-1	NA	TRBJ2-2	few	CSVGNGGSNTGELFF	TGCAGCGTGGGGAACGGAGGGTCGAACACCGGGGAGCTGTTTTTT
14	TRBV18	NA	TRBJ2-5	NA	CASSRGSVGETQYF	TGTGCCAGCTCACGGGGATCGGTGGGAGAGACCCAGTACTTC
12	TRBV30	NA	TRBJ2-5	NA	CACRGARETQYF	TGTGCCTGTAGGGGGGCCCGGGAGACCCAGTACTTC
16	TRBV29-1	NA	TRBJ2-3	NA	CSVGTSYSGVTDTQYF	TGCAGCGTTGGAACTAGCTACTCGGGAGTCACAGATACGCAGTATTTT
13	TRBV4-2	NA	TRBJ2-1	NA	CASSQDWSNEQFF	TGTGCCAGCAGCCAAGATTGGAGCAATGAGCAGTTCTTC
14	TRBV2	NA	TRBJ2-3	NA	CALKPVTSTDTQYF	TGTGCCCTAAAACCAGTGACCAGCACAGATACGCAGTATTTT